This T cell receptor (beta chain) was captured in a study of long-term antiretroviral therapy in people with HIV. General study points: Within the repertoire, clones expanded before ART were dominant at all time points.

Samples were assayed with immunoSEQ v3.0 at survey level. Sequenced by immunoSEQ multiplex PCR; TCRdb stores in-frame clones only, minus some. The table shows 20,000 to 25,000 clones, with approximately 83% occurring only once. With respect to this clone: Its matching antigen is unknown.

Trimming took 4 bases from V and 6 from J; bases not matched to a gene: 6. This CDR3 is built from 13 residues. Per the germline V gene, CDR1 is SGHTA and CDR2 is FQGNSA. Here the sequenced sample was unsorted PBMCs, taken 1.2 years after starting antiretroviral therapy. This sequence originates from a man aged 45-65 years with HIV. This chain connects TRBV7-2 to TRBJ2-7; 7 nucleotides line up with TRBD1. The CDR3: CASSSGTVSEQYF. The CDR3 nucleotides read TGTGCCAGCAGCTCCGGGACAGTCTCCGAGCAGTACTTC.